This T cell receptor beta chain was captured in a study of shared clonotypes between healthy human individuals. Study-level background: Researchers assigned three CD4 naive, three CD4 memory, two CD8 naive and one CD8 memory plate to each donor. Study-wide results and caveats: Naive CD4 clonotypes overlapped across a few donors at about 5.2%.

In the source study's methods: Junction-only sequences without quality scores came from ImmunoSEQ, so filtering differed. Assay: immunoSEQ multiplex PCR; the TCRdb copy retains only in-frame clones and omits some. V and J calls and clone size follow that table, whereas D and trimming were derived from the DNA. The table lists about a million clones, about 75% of them singletons. This clone appeared once. Its specificity is unknown. This clonotype was obtained from a man aged 18 to 30 in good health. Sequencing was carried out using memory CD4+ T cells sorted from blood. This sample's subset: CD45RA-negative fraction.

In nucleotides, the CDR3 is TGCGCCAGCAGCTCCGGGACAGGGGAAGAGACCCAGTACTTC. This codes for CASSSGTGEETQYF. The rearrangement joins TRBV5-1 to TRBJ2-5, with 10 positions matching TRBD1. The CDR3 is made up of 14 amino acids. V shed 3 bases, J shed 3 bases, and the junction held 2 bases outside the gene matches. Per the germline V gene, CDR1 is SGHRS and CDR2 is YFSETQ. Drawing the rest from reference TRBV5-1 and TRBJ2-5, the complete variable domain is KAGVTQTPRYLIKTRGQQVTLSCSPISGHRSVSWYQQTPGQGLQFLFEYFSETQRNKGNFPGRFSGRQFSNSRSEMNVSTLELGDSALYLCASSSGTGEETQYFGPGTRLLVL.